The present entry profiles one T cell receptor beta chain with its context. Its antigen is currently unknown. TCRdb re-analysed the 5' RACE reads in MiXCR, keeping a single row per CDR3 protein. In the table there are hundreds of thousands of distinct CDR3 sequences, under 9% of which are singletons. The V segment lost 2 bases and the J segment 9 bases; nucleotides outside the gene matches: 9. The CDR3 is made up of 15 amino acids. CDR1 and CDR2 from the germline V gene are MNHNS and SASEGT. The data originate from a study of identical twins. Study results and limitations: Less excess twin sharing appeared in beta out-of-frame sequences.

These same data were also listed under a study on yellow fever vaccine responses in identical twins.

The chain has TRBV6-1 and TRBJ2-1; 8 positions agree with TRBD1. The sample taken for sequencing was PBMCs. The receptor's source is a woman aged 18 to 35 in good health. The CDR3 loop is CASSESAGGTGEQFF. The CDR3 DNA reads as TGTGCCAGCAGTGAATCTGCAGGGGGCACCGGTGAGCAGTTCTTC.